A single sample is the source of the 12 T cell receptor beta chains below, sequenced in a study of T cells in Graves' hyperthyroidism and ophthalmopathy. TCR beta CDR3 regions were amplified from RNA. An initial round of RT-PCR targeting the TCR CDR3 relied on the HTBI primer set. MiXCR, applied by TCRdb to the multiplex PCR reads, yields one record per CDR3 protein. The sample shows roughly 500,000 distinct CDR3 sequences, approximately 48% of them seen only once. The sequenced sample was peripheral blood or thyroid tissue (not recorded which). The source is an adult woman with Graves' disease, either hyperthyroidism or ophthalmopathy (not recorded which).

The rearrangement links TRBV29-1 to TRBJ1-1, with D tentatively TRBD1 (6 bases). Germline-derived CDR1 and CDR2 are SQVTM and ANQGSEA. The CDR3 runs 14 residues. V dropped 7 bases and J dropped 1 base, with 16 bases sitting between them. The CDR3: CSATGHAGNTEAFF. In nucleotides, the CDR3 is TGCAGCGCGACGGGACACGCAGGGAACACTGAAGCTTTCTTT.

This clonotype has only a few counts. This chain connects TRBV7-9 to TRBJ1-5, with TRBD1 identical over 7 bases. J lost 9 bases, V lost 5 bases, and 7 bases had no gene match. In germline, CDR1 is SEHNR, CDR2 FQNEAQ (reference sequence). The CDR3 is 13 amino acids. CDR3 residues: CASSRQGAGPQHF. In DNA, the CDR3 is TGTGCCAGCAGCAGACAGGGTGCAGGGCCCCAGCATTTT.

CDR3 nucleotides: TGTGCCAGCACTGACAGGGTATCCGAGCAGTACTTC. Its translation is CASTDRVSEQYF. The genes are TRBV12-3 or TRBV12-4 and TRBJ2-7; 7 positions match TRBD1. This CDR3 comprises 12 residues. J was trimmed by 6 bases and V by 7 bases; bases with no gene match: 6.

The rearrangement joins TRBV10-3 to TRBJ2-1, with D unresolved. Trimming shortened V by 4 bases and J by 4 bases, and 11 bases separated the two germline ends. Germline V gene data show CDR1 as ENHRY and CDR2 as SYGVKD. The length of the CDR3 is 14 residues. CDR3 bases: TGTGCCATCAGTGCAAACCCGACTTACAATGAGCAGTTCTTC. This sequence encodes CAISANPTYNEQFF.

The CDR3 protein is CASRLTRDRGLYGYTF. The CDR3 DNA reads as TGTGCCAGCAGACTAACCCGGGACAGGGGACTCTATGGCTACACCTTC. The rearrangement joins TRBV12-3 or TRBV12-4 to TRBJ1-2; 10 bases line up with TRBD1. The V segment lost 6 bases and the J segment 4 bases; nucleotides outside the gene matches: 11. The length of the CDR3 is 16 residues.

This clonotype was observed a handful of times. V usage is TRBV7-9 and J usage is TRBJ2-7; 9 bases match TRBD2. The V and J ends lost 5 bases and 3 bases, in that order; junction bases with no gene match: 11. The CDR3 contains 16 residues. Germline assignment: CDR1 SEHNR and CDR2 FQNEAQ (reference sequence). The CDR3: CASSPVGGRGSYEQYF. The CDR3 DNA sequence: TGTGCCAGCAGCCCAGTCGGCGGGAGGGGCAGCTACGAGCAGTACTTC.

This clonotype was counted at least ten times. The chain uses TRBV29-1 and TRBJ2-7, with D possibly being TRBD2 (6 bases). Germline assignment: CDR1 SQVTM and CDR2 ANQGSEA. The CDR3 is made up of 13 amino acids. V lost 4 bases and J 2 bases, leaving 12 bases between the germline ends. The DNA for the CDR3 is TGCAGCGTTGGGCCTAGCGACCCCTACGAGCAGTACTTC. Encoded protein: CSVGPSDPYEQYF.

In its sample, this clonotype was seen many times. J is TRBJ2-5 and V is TRBV4-1; 11 bases are shared with TRBD1. CDR1 and CDR2 from the germline V gene are MGHRA and YSYEKL. The CDR3 contains 16 residues. Trimming at V came to 1 base and at J to 0 bases, leaving 1 base not matched to a gene. The CDR3 sequence: CASSQGDRGNQETQYF. The CDR3 DNA reads as TGCGCCAGCAGCCAAGGGGACAGGGGGAACCAAGAGACCCAGTACTTC.

This clonotype came up many times. V gene TRBV7-2 combines with J gene TRBJ2-5; a possible D gene is TRBD2 (5 bases). Germline CDR1 SGHTA, CDR2 FQGNSA. V lost 8 bases and J 4 bases, leaving 17 bases between the germline ends. The CDR3 totals 14 residues. The CDR3 region is CASRPSGVGETQYF. The CDR3 DNA follows: TGTGCCAGCCGCCCATCCGGGGTCGGAGAGACCCAGTACTTC.

Ten or more counts support this clonotype. The genes are TRBV2 and TRBJ1-1; a possible D gene is TRBD1 (5 bases). The CDR3 has 14 residues. V was clipped by 7 bases and J by 4 bases, with 16 bases between them. CDR1 is SNHLY, CDR2 FYNNEI, per germline. CDR3 sequence (DNA): TGTGCCAGCACCTCTGCGACAGAATCCACTGAAGCTTTCTTT. It codes for CASTSATESTEAFF. Full variable domain (remainder filled in from reference TRBV2 and TRBJ1-1): EPEVTQTPSHQVTQMGQEVILRCVPISNHLYFYWYRQILGQKVEFLVSFYNNEISEKSEIFDDQFSVERPDGSNFTLKIRSTKLEDSAMYFCASTSATESTEAFFGQGTRLTVV.

This clonotype has a count of ten or more. CDR3 region: CSAREDSMNTEAFF. CDR3 bases: TGCAGTGCTAGAGAGGACAGCATGAACACTGAAGCTTTCTTT. J is TRBJ1-1 and V is TRBV20-1; possible D gene TRBD1, 6 bases. The CDR3 runs 14 residues. From germline, CDR1 is DFQATT and CDR2 SNEGSKA (reference sequence). The ends were cut back, 0 bases at V and 0 bases at J, with 8 bases in the middle.

In this sample, this clonotype turned up a few times. Sequence at one end of the junction differs from germline and may be a read error. The gene calls are TRBV9 and TRBJ2-5; 8 nucleotides line up with TRBD2. Germline V gene sequence: CDR1 SGDLS, CDR2 YYNGEE. The CDR3 is 12 residues long. CDR3 sequence: CASSVRGDFVNF. CDR3 DNA sequence: TGTGCCAGCAGCGTGCGGGGGGACTTCGTCAACTTC.